Shown below are 8 T cell receptor beta chains from a single sample sequenced in a study of beta chain features in type 1 diabetes. Investigators reverse transcribed all isolated RNA, so they sequenced expressed TCRB transcripts. Method: immunoSEQ multiplex PCR; TCRdb's copy keeps in-frame clones and lacks some. This sample has hundreds of thousands of clones, with about 29% found just once. Sequencing was performed on naive CD4+ T cells from blood. Every receptor here comes from a man between 18 and 35 years old in good health.

This chain uses TRBV30 with TRBJ2-3; D not resolved. Germline-derived CDR1 and CDR2 are GTSNPN and SVGIG (reference sequence). Trimming took 2 bases from V and 4 from J, leaving 7 bases between them. CDR3 size: 12 residues. The chain's CDR3 is CAWSRRSDTQYF. The CDR3 coding sequence is TGTGCCTGGAGTCGGCGATCAGATACGCAGTATTTT.

The genes are TRBV4-2 and TRBJ2-2; D gene ambiguous. From germline, CDR1 is LGHNA and CDR2 YNFKEQ. The CDR3 is 13 residues long. V shed 2 bases and J shed 2 bases, with 3 bases lying between them. The CDR3 sequence is CASSQPNTGELFF. The CDR3 bases are TGTGCCAGCAGCCAACCAAACACCGGGGAGCTGTTTTTT.

The chain carries TRBV25-1 and TRBJ2-7; 10 nucleotides line up with TRBD1. Trimming took 4 bases from V and 3 from J; bases not matched to a gene: 3. The CDR3 has 14 residues. Germline loops: CDR1 MGHDK, CDR2 SYGVNS. CDR3 sequence reads: CASSARTGGYEQYF. The CDR3 DNA is TGTGCCAGCAGTGCCCGGACAGGGGGCTACGAGCAGTACTTC.

This clone has only a few counts. The identical CDR3 is also encoded by other nucleotide sequences in the sample. The V call is TRBV20-1, the J call TRBJ2-5; weak D call: TRBD2 (6 bases). Per the germline V gene, CDR1 is DFQATT and CDR2 is SNEGSKA (reference sequence). Trimming stripped 3 bases from V and 4 bases from J, with 6 bases between. The CDR3 is 11 residues long. CDR3 sequence reads: CSARRGETQYF. The DNA of the CDR3 is TGCAGTGCTAGGCGGGGAGAGACCCAGTACTTC.

There are a few counts of this clone. This chain connects TRBV7-9 to TRBJ2-4; no clear D. Trimming took off 4 bases at V and 1 base at J, with 11 bases between the two ends. Germline V gives CDR1 SEHNR, CDR2 FQNEAQ (reference sequence). The CDR3 has 15 amino acids. CDR3 sequence (DNA): TGTGCCAGCAGCTCTCACTACGATGCCAAAAACATTCAGTACTTC. Translating it yields CASSSHYDAKNIQYF. Using reference TRBV7-9 and TRBJ2-4 for the parts outside the CDR3, the full variable domain is DTGVSQNPRHKITKRGQNVTFRCDPISEHNRLYWYRQTLGQGPEFLTYFQNEAQLEKSRLLSDRFSAERPKGSFSTLEIQRTEQGDSAMYLCASSSHYDAKNIQYFGAGTRLSVL.

The chain uses TRBV7-9 and TRBJ2-2, with D hard to call. V was trimmed by 3 bases and J by 1 base, leaving 9 bases between them. Germline values: CDR1 SEHNR, CDR2 FQNEAQ (reference sequence). The CDR3 loop spans 15 amino acids. The DNA for the CDR3 is TGTGCCAGCAGCTTTTTTCCTGAGAACACCGGGGAGCTGTTTTTT. This sequence encodes CASSFFPENTGELFF.

The gene calls are TRBV6-6 and TRBJ2-7, with D perhaps matching TRBD2 (6 bases). V dropped 6 bases and J dropped 2 bases, with 11 bases sitting between them. This CDR3 contains 13 residues. Germline assignment: CDR1 MNHNY and CDR2 SVGAGI (reference sequence). CDR3 sequence reads: CASRRGGAYEQYF. In nucleotides, the CDR3 is TGTGCCAGCAGGCGCGGAGGGGCCTACGAGCAGTACTTC.

V is TRBV6-5 and J is TRBJ1-2, with D tentatively TRBD1 (5 bases). Germline-derived CDR1 and CDR2 are MNHEY and SVGAGI. The ends were cut back, 5 bases at V and 1 base at J, with 8 bases in the middle. The CDR3 is 13 residues long. The CDR3 region is CASSRQLNYGYTF. In DNA, the CDR3 is TGTGCCAGCAGTCGACAGCTTAACTATGGCTACACCTTC.